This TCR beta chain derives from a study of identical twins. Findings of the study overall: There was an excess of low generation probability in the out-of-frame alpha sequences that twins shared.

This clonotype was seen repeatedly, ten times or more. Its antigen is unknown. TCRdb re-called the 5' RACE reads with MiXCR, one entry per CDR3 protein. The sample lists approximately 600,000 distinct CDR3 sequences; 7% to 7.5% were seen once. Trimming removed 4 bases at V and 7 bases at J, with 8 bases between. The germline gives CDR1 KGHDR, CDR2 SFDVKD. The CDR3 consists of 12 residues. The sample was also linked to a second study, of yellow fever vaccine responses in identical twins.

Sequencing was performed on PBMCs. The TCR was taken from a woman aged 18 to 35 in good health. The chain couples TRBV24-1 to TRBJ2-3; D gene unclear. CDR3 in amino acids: CATSESVNTQYF. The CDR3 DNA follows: TGTGCCACCAGTGAATCGGTAAATACGCAGTATTTT.